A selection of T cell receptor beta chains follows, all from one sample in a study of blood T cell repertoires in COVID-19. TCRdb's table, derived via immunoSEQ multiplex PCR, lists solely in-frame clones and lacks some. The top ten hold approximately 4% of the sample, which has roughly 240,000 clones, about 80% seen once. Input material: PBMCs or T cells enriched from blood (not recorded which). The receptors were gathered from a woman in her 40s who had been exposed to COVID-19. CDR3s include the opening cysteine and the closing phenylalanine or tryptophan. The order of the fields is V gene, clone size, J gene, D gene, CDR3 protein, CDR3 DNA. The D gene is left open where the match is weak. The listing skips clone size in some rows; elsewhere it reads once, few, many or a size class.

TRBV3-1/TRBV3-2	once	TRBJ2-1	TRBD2	CASSACGGASDEQFF	TGTGCCAGCAGCGCCTGCGGGGGAGCCTCGGATGAGCAGTTCTTC
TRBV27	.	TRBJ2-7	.	CASSAHRDFAPYEQYF	TGTGCCAGCAGTGCCCACCGGGACTTCGCCCCCTACGAGCAGTACTTC
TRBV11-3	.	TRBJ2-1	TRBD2	CASSLWSSGPDNEQFF	TGTGCCAGCAGCTTGTGGTCTAGCGGACCCGACAATGAGCAGTTCTTC
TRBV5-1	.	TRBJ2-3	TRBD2	CASSLQAGENTDTQYF	TGCGCCAGCAGCTTGCAAGCGGGGGAAAACACAGATACGCAGTATTTT
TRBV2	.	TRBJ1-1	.	CASSEATWSIEAFF	TGTGCCAGCAGTGAAGCCACCTGGTCTATTGAAGCTTTCTTT
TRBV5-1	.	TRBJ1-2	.	CASSQTGTNYGYTF	TGCGCCAGCAGCCAGACAGGAACTAACTATGGCTACACCTTC
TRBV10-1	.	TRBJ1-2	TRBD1	CASRGGLREDRGLRYGYTF	TGCGCCAGCAGAGGAGGGCTAAGGGAGGATAGGGGGCTAAGGTATGGCTACACCTTC
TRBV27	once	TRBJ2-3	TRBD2	CASSSTPGLAGGFTDTQYF	TGTGCCAGCAGCTCGACTCCGGGACTAGCGGGGGGGTTCACAGATACGCAGTATTTT
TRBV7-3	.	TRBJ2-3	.	CASSLRLTPKLPDTQYF	TGTGCCAGCAGCTTACGTCTTACCCCTAAACTCCCAGATACGCAGTATTTT
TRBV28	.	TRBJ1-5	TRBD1	CASSTQGAGDNQPQHF	TGTGCCAGCAGTACACAGGGGGCGGGGGACAATCAGCCCCAGCATTTT
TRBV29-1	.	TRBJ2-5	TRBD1	CSVVTGGPPGTQYF	TGCAGCGTTGTGACAGGGGGCCCCCCAGGGACCCAGTACTTC
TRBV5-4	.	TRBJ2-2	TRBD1	CASRKDREPTGELFF	TGTGCCAGCAGGAAAGACAGGGAGCCCACCGGGGAGCTGTTTTTT
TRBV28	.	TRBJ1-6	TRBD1	CASSGQGDSPLHF	TGTGCCAGCAGTGGACAGGGGGATTCACCCCTCCACTTT
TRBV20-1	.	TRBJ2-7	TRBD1	CSSSGQGFDEQYF	TGCAGTAGTAGTGGACAGGGGTTCGACGAGCAGTACTTC
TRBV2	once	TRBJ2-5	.	CASNPRQQETQYF	TGTGCCAGCAACCCGAGACAGCAAGAGACCCAGTACTTC
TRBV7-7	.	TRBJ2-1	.	CASSQGDAGSGEQFF	TGTGCTAGCAGCCAGGGTGACGCGGGGAGTGGTGAGCAGTTCTTC
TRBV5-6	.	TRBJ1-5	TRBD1	CASSTGTANQPQHF	TGTGCCAGCAGCACCGGGACAGCTAATCAGCCCCAGCATTTT
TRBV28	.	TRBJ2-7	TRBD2	CASSSRLAGTYYEQYF	TGTGCCAGCAGTTCCCGTTTAGCGGGGACATATTACGAGCAGTACTTC
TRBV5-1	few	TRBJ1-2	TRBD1	CASSLETGVYGYTF	TGCGCCAGCAGCCTAGAAACAGGGGTCTATGGCTACACCTTC
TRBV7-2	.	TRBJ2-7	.	CASSLLAGGVYEQYF	TGTGCCAGCAGCCTACTGGCCGGGGGTGTCTACGAGCAGTACTTC
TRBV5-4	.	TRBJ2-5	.	CASSLVSPGVETQYF	TGTGCCAGCAGCTTGGTGTCCCCAGGGGTGGAGACCCAGTACTTC
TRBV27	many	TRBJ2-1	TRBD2	CASSLSGPKTSGEQFF	TGTGCCAGCAGTTTATCGGGGCCGAAGACTAGCGGGGAGCAGTTCTTC
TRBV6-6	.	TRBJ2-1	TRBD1	CASSPRQGADNEQFF	TGTGCCAGCAGCCCCCGACAGGGGGCAGACAATGAGCAGTTCTTC
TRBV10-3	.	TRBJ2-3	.	CAISDGGTDTQYF	TGTGCCATCAGTGATGGAGGCACAGATACGCAGTATTTT
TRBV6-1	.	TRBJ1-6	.	CASSEIGDNSPLHF	TGTGCCAGCAGTGAGATAGGGGATAATTCACCCCTCCACTTT
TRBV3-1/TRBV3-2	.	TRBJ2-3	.	CASSPPGGPTDTQYF	TGTGCCAGCAGCCCCCCCGGGGGGCCCACAGATACGCAGTATTTT
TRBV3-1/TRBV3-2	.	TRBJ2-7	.	CASSQVVYEQYF	TGTGCCAGCAGCCAAGTAGTATACGAGCAGTACTTC
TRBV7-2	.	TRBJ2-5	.	CASSQRFSVQETQYF	TGTGCCAGCAGCCAGCGCTTTAGCGTACAAGAGACCCAGTACTTC